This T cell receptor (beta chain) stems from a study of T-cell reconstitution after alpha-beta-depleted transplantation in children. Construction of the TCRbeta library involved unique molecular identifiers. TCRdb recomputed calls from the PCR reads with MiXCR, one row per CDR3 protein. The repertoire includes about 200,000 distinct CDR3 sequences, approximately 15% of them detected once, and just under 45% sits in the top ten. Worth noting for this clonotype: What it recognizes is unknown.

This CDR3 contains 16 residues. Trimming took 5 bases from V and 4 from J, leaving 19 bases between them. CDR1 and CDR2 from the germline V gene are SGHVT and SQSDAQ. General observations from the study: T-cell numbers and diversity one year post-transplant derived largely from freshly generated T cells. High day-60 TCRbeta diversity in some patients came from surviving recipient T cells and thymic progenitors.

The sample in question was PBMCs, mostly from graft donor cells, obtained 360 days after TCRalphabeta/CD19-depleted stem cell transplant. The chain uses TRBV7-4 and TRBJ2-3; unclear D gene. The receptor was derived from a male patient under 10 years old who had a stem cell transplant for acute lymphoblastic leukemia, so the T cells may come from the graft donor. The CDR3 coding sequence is TGTGCCAGCAGCCCCACCCGGACCGCATTCTCAGATACGCAGTATTTT. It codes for CASSPTRTAFSDTQYF.